The sequence of this T cell receptor beta chain was determined in a study of identical twins (dated by TCRdb to about 2016). General notes on the study: To test whether fetal clonotypes persist, the study used deep sequencing on TCR alpha and beta repertoires from monozygotic twins, unrelated adults of various ages, and cord blood. Replicate twin experiments were performed at different times using different library preparation protocols to rule out contamination.

Every donor was a healthy Caucasian. The study also sequenced three unrelated non-twin adults: a male aged 18 to 30, a male aged 50 to 59 and a female aged 50 to 59. Miltenyi CD45RO+ enrichment and human naive T-cell isolation kits were used to isolate memory (CD45RO+) and naive T cells from PBMC. The library was obtained by 5' RACE. Reads for this sample came from an Illumina HiSeq 2000. A universal primer binding site was added through template switching, and the final cDNA carried a unique molecular identifier so that TCR cDNA molecules could be counted accurately. First-strand cDNA for TCR alpha and beta chains was synthesized from specific primers in the conserved constant-segment region. To control for contamination, each cDNA library was double barcoded with a SMART-Mk sample barcode plus Illumina barcodes. TruSeq adapter sequences along with Illumina sample barcodes were introduced in two successive PCR steps. The TCR alpha and beta cDNA libraries were sequenced on the Illumina HiSeq platform using custom primers. The original pipeline was this. MiGEC processed the raw reads to extract unique molecular identifiers, while MiXCR was used to determine the CDR3 positions. Recombination models were inferred per individual with the repgenHMM and IGoR tools using an EM algorithm. The tcR package in R was used for shared clonotype analysis, with sharing normalized by the product of cloneset sizes. To study raw recombination free of thymic and clonal selection effects, out-of-frame nonproductive sequences were analyzed. TCRdb applied fastp at Q25 and MiXCR to the public reads, then kept only in-frame beta chains. Merged by CDR3 protein, the rows form single entries marked with the most common genes and DNA. It is TCRdb's table, rather than the study itself, that gives the V and J calls and clone size. The sample includes under 450,000 distinct CDR3 sequences, with 15% to 20% observed a single time. The leading ten clones occupy around 12% of the sample.

The junction carries 18 bases between V and J, which are trimmed by 6 bases and 1 base respectively. Counted from cysteine to phenylalanine, this CDR3 has 16 amino acids. Just the 48-base CDR3 DNA is kept, in frame starting at base 1. According to the germline V gene, CDR1 reads MNHEY and CDR2 reads SVGEGT. There are a few counts of this clonotype. Its specific antigen is unknown. The input lacks base qualities; no much larger clone sits a single base away. Overall study results and their limits: Invariant T cells such as MAIT and iNKT could partly confound zero-insertion analyses, although diverse VJ usage argued against such confounding for most clonotypes. The excess sharing between twins in beta out-of-frame sequences was weaker because fewer shared sequences reduced the signal-to-noise ratio. Compared with coincidental sharing between unrelated individuals, an excess of low generation-probability sequences was observed among out-of-frame TCR alpha sequences shared between twins. Because the same donors could not be followed over many years, conclusions were based on cross-sectional statistical analysis. Fewer insertions were carried by abundant cord blood beta clonotypes, a similar but weaker trend appeared in young adult naive repertoires, and no such trend appeared in memory repertoires. Out-of-frame TCR alpha sharing in monozygotic twins was systematically underestimated by recombination models, whereas sharing between unrelated individuals was in agreement with the recombination models.

This chain is built from TRBV6-2 or TRBV6-3 and TRBJ1-1; the D gene is unclear. The origin of this receptor is a man aged 45-60 years in good health. Sequencing was carried out using naive T cells sorted from blood. The sample's cell subset or site, from its label and the paper: cells isolated with a human naive T-cell isolation kit. The CDR3 amino acid sequence is: CASSYSLDGRNTEAFF. The nucleotide sequence reads as follows: TGTGCCAGCAGCTATTCCTTGGACGGAAGGAACACTGAAGCTTTCTTT.